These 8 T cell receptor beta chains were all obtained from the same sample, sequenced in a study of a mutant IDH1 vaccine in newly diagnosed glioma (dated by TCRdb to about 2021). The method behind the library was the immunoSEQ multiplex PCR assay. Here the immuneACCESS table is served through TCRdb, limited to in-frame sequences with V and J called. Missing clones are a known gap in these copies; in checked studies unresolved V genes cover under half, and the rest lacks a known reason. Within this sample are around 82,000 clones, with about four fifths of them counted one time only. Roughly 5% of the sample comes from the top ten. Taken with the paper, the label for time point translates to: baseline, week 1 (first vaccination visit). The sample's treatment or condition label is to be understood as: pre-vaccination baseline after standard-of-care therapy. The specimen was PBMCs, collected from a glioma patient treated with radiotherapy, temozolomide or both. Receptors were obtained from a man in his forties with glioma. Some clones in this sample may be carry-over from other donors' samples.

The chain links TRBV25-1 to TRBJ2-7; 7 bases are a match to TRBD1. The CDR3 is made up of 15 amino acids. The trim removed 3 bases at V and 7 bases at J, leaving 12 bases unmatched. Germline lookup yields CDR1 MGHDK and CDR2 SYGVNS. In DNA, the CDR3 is TGTGCCAGCAGTGACCGGGACAGTCCATTAAGAGAGCAGTACTTC. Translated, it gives CASSDRDSPLREQYF.

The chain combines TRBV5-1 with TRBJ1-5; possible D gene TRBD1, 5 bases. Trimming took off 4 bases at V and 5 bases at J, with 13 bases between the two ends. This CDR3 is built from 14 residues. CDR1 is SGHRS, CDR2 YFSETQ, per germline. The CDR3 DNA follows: TGCGCCAGCAGCCTGGGGCAGGTCGATCAGCCCCAGCATTTT. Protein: CASSLGQVDQPQHF.

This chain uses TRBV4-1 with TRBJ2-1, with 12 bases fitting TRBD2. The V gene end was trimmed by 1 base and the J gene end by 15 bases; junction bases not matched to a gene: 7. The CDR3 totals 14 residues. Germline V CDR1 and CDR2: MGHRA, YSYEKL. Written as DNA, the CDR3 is TGCGCCAGCAGCCAAGTTTCTAGCGGGGGGGCTGGGTTCTTC. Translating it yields CASSQVSSGGAGFF.

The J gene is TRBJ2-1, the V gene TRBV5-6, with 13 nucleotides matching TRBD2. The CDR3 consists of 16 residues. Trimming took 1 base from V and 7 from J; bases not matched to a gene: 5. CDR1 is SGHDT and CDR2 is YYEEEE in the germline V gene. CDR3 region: CASSLRGLAGKNEQFF. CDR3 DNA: TGTGCCAGCAGCTTGCGGGGACTAGCGGGGAAAAATGAGCAGTTCTTC.

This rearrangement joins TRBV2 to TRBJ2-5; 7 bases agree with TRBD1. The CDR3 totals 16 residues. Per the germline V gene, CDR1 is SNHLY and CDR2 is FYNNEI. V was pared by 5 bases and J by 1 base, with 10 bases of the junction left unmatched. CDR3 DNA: TGTGCCAGCAGTCTATCACCTACAGGGGTCCAAGAGACCCAGTACTTC. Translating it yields CASSLSPTGVQETQYF.

The CDR3 nucleotides are TGTGCCAGCAGTTACCGGGGGGGGTTCTCCTACGAGCAGTACTTC. Translation: CASSYRGGFSYEQYF. The chain joins TRBV6-5 to TRBJ2-7; 8 bases fit TRBD2. V lost 2 bases to trimming and J lost 0 bases; unmatched junction nucleotides: 3. Germline V lookup: CDR1 MNHEY, CDR2 SVGAGI. The CDR3 is made up of 15 amino acids.

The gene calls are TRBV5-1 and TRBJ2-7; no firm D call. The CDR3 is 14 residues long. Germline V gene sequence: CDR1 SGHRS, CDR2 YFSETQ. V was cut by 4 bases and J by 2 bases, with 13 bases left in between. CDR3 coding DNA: TGCGCCAGCAGCCCCCTTCTCGACGCCTACGAGCAGTACTTC. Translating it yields CASSPLLDAYEQYF.

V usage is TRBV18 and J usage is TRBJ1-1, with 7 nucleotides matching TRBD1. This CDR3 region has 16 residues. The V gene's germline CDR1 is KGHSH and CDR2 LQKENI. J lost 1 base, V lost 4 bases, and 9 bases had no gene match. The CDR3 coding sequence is TGTGCCAGCTCACAGAACTCGGACAGGTGGAACACTGAAGCTTTCTTT. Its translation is CASSQNSDRWNTEAFF. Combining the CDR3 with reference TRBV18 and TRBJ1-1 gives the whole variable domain NAGVMQNPRHLVRRRGQEARLRCSPMKGHSHVYWYRQLPEEGLKFMVYLQKENIIDESGMPKERFSAEFPKEGPSILRIQQVVRGDSAAYFCASSQNSDRWNTEAFFGQGTRLTVV.